This entry lists 10 T cell receptor beta chains sequenced from one sample in a study of Ad26.COV2.S vaccination and SARS-CoV-2 variants. Assay: immunoSEQ multiplex PCR; the TCRdb copy retains only in-frame clones and omits some. The sample gives approximately 410,000 clones, roughly 90% of which show up once; 3.6% is in the top ten. Treatment denoted: around 19 received Ad26.COV2.S at low or high dose, single or two shots; 5 received placebo; per-sample allocation not given. Collection of samples fell on day 63 after the first vaccine or placebo injection. Sequences were derived from peripheral blood, sampled in a trial of Ad26.COV2.S vaccine versus placebo. These receptor sequences come from a person aged 18-60 years who received the Ad26.COV2.S COVID-19 vaccine or a placebo.

For the CDR3, the DNA is TGTGCCAGCAGCCCTAGAGAGGGGGGGCGTGAAAAACTGTTTTTT. The encoded protein is CASSPREGGREKLFF. The rearrangement joins TRBV11-2 to TRBJ1-4, with D maybe TRBD1 (6 bases). Looked up from germline, CDR1 is SGHAT and CDR2 is FQNNGV. The CDR3 has 15 amino acids. Trimming removed 5 bases at V and 7 bases at J, with 17 bases between.

This chain connects TRBV5-4 to TRBJ2-1, with D possibly matching TRBD1 (6 bases). CDR3 length: 17 amino acids. CDR1 and CDR2 (germline): SGHNT, YYREEE (reference sequence). With 4 bases removed from V and 8 bases from J, the gap between germline ends came to 25 bases. The CDR3 loop is CASSTLQGGQGWYEQFF. The DNA of the CDR3 is TGTGCCAGCAGCACGTTACAGGGCGGTCAAGGTTGGTATGAGCAGTTCTTC.

This chain links TRBV30 with TRBJ2-5; maybe TRBD2 (7 bases). The CDR3 extends over 17 amino acids. Germline V gives CDR1 GTSNPN, CDR2 SVGIG (reference sequence). Trimming shortened V by 1 base and J by 5 bases, and 23 bases separated the two germline ends. The CDR3 DNA follows: TGTGCCTGGAGTGCCGGTCTCGTTTGGGGGGGCCGGGAGACCCAGTACTTC. Encoded protein: CAWSAGLVWGGRETQYF.

The chain links TRBV29-1 to TRBJ2-1; no clear D. The CDR3 spans 11 residues. Germline-derived CDR1 and CDR2 are SQVTM and ANQGSEA. V was cut by 5 bases and J by 7 bases, with 9 bases left in between. The CDR3 spells CSVRRTNEQFF. The CDR3 coding sequence is TGCAGCGTTCGTCGGACGAATGAGCAGTTCTTC.

This clone was detected a few times. This chain uses TRBV2 with TRBJ1-5; 11 bases are a match to TRBD1. After removal of 1 base from V and 9 bases from J, the junction contained 11 bases not matched to a gene. The CDR3 is 17 residues long. Germline V gene lookup returns CDR1 SNHLY and CDR2 FYNNEI. The CDR3 here is CASSEVGTGGLSRPQHF. CDR3 nucleotides: TGTGCCAGCAGTGAAGTGGGGACAGGGGGGTTAAGTCGGCCCCAGCATTTT.

The V and J genes are TRBV7-9 and TRBJ2-1; D is possibly TRBD2 (5 bases). Between the trimmed V and J ends, which lost 5 bases and 13 bases, there was a span of 12 bases. Germline loops: CDR1 SEHNR, CDR2 FQNEAQ (reference sequence). This CDR3 contains 11 residues. The CDR3 region has the DNA TGTGCCAGCAGCGTCGGGAACTACCAGTTCTTC. As protein: CASSVGNYQFF.

This chain joins TRBV2 and TRBJ1-6, with 8 bases aligning to TRBD1. This CDR3 has 14 residues. After removal of 5 bases from V and 14 bases from J, the junction contained 11 bases not matched to a gene. The germline CDR1 and CDR2 sequences are SNHLY and FYNNEI. CDR3 region: CASSIGTGRVSLHF. Written as DNA, the CDR3 is TGTGCCAGCAGTATCGGGACAGGCCGTGTGTCCCTCCACTTT.

V gene TRBV7-2 combines with J gene TRBJ1-2, with 10 bases matching TRBD1. J was trimmed by 4 bases and V by 5 bases; bases with no gene match: 7. From germline, CDR1 is SGHTA and CDR2 FQGNSA. The CDR3 totals 15 residues. The CDR3, as DNA: TGTGCCAGCAGCCCTGGACAGGGGGGACTCTATGGCTACACCTTC. Translating it yields CASSPGQGGLYGYTF.

The V gene is TRBV7-9, the J gene TRBJ2-3; 11 bases align to TRBD2. V shed 5 bases and J 14 bases; nucleotides not matched to a gene: 9. The V gene's germline CDR1 is SEHNR and CDR2 FQNEAQ (reference sequence). The CDR3 runs 13 residues. CDR3 coding DNA: TGTGCCAGCAGCGACCGGACTAGCGGGTTTCCGTATTTT. It is translated as CASSDRTSGFPYF. Drawing the rest from reference TRBV7-9 and TRBJ2-3, the complete variable domain is DTGVSQNPRHKITKRGQNVTFRCDPISEHNRLYWYRQTLGQGPEFLTYFQNEAQLEKSRLLSDRFSAERPKGSFSTLEIQRTEQGDSAMYLCASSDRTSGFPYFGPGTRLTVL.

This clone was counted a single time. The gene calls are TRBV6-2 or TRBV6-3 and TRBJ2-7; D possibly uses TRBD1 or TRBD2 (5 bases each). Germline CDR1 is MNHEY and CDR2 is SVGEGT. V lost 2 bases to trimming and J lost 3 bases, with 14 bases between them. The CDR3 loop spans 15 amino acids. CDR3 in amino acids: CASSYPEGRYYEQYF. CDR3 in DNA: TGTGCCAGCAGTTACCCCGAGGGGCGTTACTACGAGCAGTACTTC.